This T cell receptor beta chain is from a study of PD-L1 blockade in urothelial cancer. Across the whole study: The study recovered a median of roughly 140,000 T cells per blood sample.

Profiling relied on immunoSEQ multiplex PCR, and the TCRdb table lists in-frame clones only, not all of them. This sample carries some 79,000 clones, 82% of them seen once, and the ten largest clones take roughly 9.5%. This CDR3 comprises 12 residues. Germline V lookup: CDR1 SGHRS, CDR2 YFSETQ. The sequences come from PBMCs, collected around atezolizumab (anti-PD-L1) treatment. The chain employs TRBV5-1 and TRBJ2-5; D is uncertain. The DNA end is a closer match to TRBJ2-7, so the J assignment may be wrong. The sequence came from a man aged 65 to 79 with urothelial cancer. CDR3 loop: CASSLGRYEQYF. The CDR3 coding sequence is TGCGCCAGCAGCTTGGGAAGATACGAGCAGTACTTC.